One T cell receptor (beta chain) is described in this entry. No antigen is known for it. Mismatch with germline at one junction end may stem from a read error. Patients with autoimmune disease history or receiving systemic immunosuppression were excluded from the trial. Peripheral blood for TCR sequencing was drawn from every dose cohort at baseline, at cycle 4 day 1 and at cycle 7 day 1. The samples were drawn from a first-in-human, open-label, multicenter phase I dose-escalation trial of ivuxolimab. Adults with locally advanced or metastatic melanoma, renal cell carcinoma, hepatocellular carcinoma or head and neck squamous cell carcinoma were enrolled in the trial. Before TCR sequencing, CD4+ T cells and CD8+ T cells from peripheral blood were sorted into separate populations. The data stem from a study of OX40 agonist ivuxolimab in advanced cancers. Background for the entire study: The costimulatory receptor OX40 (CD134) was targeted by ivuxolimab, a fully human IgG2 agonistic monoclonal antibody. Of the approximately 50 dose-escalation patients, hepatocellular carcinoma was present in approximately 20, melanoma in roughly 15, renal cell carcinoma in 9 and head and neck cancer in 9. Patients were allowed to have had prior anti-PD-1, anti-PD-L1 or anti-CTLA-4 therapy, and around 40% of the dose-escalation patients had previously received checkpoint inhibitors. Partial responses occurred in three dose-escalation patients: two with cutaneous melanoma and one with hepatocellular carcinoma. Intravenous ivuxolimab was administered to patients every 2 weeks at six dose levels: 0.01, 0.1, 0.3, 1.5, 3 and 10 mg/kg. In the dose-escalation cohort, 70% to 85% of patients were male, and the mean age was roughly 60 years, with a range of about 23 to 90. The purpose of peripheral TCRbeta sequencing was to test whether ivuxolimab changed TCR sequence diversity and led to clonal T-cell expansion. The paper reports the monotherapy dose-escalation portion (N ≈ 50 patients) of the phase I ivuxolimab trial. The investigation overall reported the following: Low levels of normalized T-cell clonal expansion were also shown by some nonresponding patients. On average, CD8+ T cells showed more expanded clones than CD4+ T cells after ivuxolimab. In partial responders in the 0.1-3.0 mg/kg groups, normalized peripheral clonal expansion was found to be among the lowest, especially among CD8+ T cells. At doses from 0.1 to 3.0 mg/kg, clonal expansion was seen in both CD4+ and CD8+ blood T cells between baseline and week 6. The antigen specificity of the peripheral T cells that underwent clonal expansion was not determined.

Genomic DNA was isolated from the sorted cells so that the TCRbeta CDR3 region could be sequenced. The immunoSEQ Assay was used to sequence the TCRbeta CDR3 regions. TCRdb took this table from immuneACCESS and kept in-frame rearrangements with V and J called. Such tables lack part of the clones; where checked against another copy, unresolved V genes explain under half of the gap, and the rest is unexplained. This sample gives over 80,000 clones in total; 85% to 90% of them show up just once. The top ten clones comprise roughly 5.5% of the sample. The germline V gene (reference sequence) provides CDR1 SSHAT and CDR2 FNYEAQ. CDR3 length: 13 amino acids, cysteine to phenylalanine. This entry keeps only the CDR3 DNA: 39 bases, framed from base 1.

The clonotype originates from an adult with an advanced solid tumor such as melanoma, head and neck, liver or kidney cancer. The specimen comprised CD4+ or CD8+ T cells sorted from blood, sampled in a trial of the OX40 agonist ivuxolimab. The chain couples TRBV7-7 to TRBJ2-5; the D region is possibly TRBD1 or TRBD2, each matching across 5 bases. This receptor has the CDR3 CASSSVGEETQYF. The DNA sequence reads TGTGCTAGCAGCTCAGTGGGGGAAGAGACCCAGTACTTC.